The 19 T cell receptor beta chains given below trace back to one sample, sequenced in a study of T cells in Graves' hyperthyroidism and ophthalmopathy (dated by TCRdb to the late 2010s). The receptor library was made with multiplex PCR. The reads were generated on an Illumina HiSeq 2000. Amplification of TCR beta CDR3 regions was carried out from RNA transcripts. The first round of RT-PCR for the TCR CDR3 was performed with the HTBI primer set and the Qiagen OneStep RT-PCR kit. TCRdb itself trimmed the public reads at Q25 with fastp, ran MiXCR and retained productive beta chains. Rows with a matching CDR3 protein are joined into one entry that keeps the most common DNA and genes. In this sample the table shows under 250,000 distinct CDR3 sequences, approximately 24% of which occur a single time. The ten top clones hold approximately 32% of the sample. The sequencing sample was made of blood. The receptors shown here come from a woman between 35 and 50 years old with Graves' ophthalmopathy.

In the case of this clonotype: Being one base from a much bigger clone, this may be a read error. CDR3 DNA sequence: TGTGCCAGTAGTAACGGACAATCCTACGAGCAGTACTTC. Translating it yields CASSNGQSYEQYF. The V gene is TRBV19, the J gene TRBJ2-7; a possible D gene is TRBD1 (5 bases). The CDR3 loop spans 13 amino acids. V was pared by 4 bases and J by 1 base, with 8 bases between. CDR1 is LNHDA, CDR2 SQIVND, per germline (reference sequence).

The sample holds a few counts of this clonotype. J is TRBJ2-7 and V is TRBV18; 7 bases are shared with TRBD1. Unmatched junction bases numbered 5, after V lost 0 bases and J lost 6 bases. This CDR3 has 14 residues. The germline gives CDR1 KGHSH, CDR2 LQKENI. Here the CDR3 reads CASSPPGTVSEQYF. CDR3 nucleotide sequence: TGTGCCAGCTCACCACCCGGGACAGTGTCCGAGCAGTACTTC.

This clonotype came up many times. The rearrangement links TRBV11-2 to TRBJ2-3; 11 bases are a match to TRBD2. From germline, CDR1 is SGHAT and CDR2 FQNNGV. The CDR3 has 18 residues. Losses at the gene ends were 5 bases for V and 1 base for J; bases not matched to a gene: 11. The CDR3 sequence: CASSVPSGRNAGTDTQYF. The DNA for the CDR3 is TGTGCCAGCAGCGTCCCTAGCGGGAGGAACGCTGGCACAGATACGCAGTATTTT.

The chain recombines TRBV7-9 with TRBJ1-1, with D possibly TRBD1 on 5 matching bases. The germline V gene has CDR1 SEHNR and CDR2 FQNEAQ (reference sequence). V dropped 5 bases and J dropped 1 base, with 14 bases sitting between them. The CDR3 has 15 amino acids. CDR3 sequence (DNA): TGTGCCAGCAGCGTTTACCTCGGGGGGAACACTGAAGCTTTCTTT. This encodes CASSVYLGGNTEAFF. Combining the CDR3 with reference TRBV7-9 and TRBJ1-1 gives the whole variable domain DTGVSQNPRHKITKRGQNVTFRCDPISEHNRLYWYRQTLGQGPEFLTYFQNEAQLEKSRLLSDRFSAERPKGSFSTLEIQRTEQGDSAMYLCASSVYLGGNTEAFFGQGTRLTVV.

This clonotype has a count of ten or more. V and J are TRBV6-5 and TRBJ1-5; unclear D gene. Trimming cost V 5 bases and J 1 base, with 15 bases left between them. The CDR3 contains 16 residues. In germline, CDR1 is MNHEY, CDR2 SVGAGI. The CDR3 DNA reads TGTGCCAGCAGTCACGGGCCCCCTTGGAGCAATCAGCCCCAGCATTTT. Protein product: CASSHGPPWSNQPQHF.

In this sample, this clonotype turned up many times. This chain connects TRBV10-3 to TRBJ2-7; D gene uncertain. The CDR3 sequence is 11 residues long. Trimming removed 3 bases at V and 7 bases at J, with 7 bases between. Germline CDR1 reads ENHRY; CDR2 reads SYGVKD. The CDR3 sequence: CAISDAFEQYF. The CDR3 DNA reads as TGTGCCATCAGTGATGCTTTTGAGCAGTACTTC.

This clonotype was seen a few times. A much larger clone differs by one base, so this may be a read error. The V and J genes are TRBV5-1 and TRBJ2-2; maybe TRBD1 (6 bases). This CDR3 region has 14 residues. Germline lookup yields CDR1 SGHRS and CDR2 YFSETQ. Trimming took off 5 bases at V and 1 base at J, with 9 bases between the two ends. The CDR3 protein is CASRYRENTGELFF. CDR3 nucleotide sequence: TGCGCCAGCAGGTACAGGGAGAACACCGGGGAGCTGTTTTTT.

This clonotype was seen ten or more times. The rearrangement uses TRBV5-1 and TRBJ2-7, with 7 bases aligning to TRBD1. Per the germline V gene, CDR1 is SGHRS and CDR2 is YFSETQ. The V segment lost 0 bases and the J segment 5 bases; nucleotides outside the gene matches: 5. The CDR3 has 14 residues. The CDR3 DNA reads TGCGCCAGCAGCTTGGGACAGGGTACCGACGAGCAGTACTTC. This translates into CASSLGQGTDEQYF.

This clonotype was seen ten or more times. This chain connects TRBV7-9 to TRBJ2-7, with TRBD2 as a possible D gene (6 bases). CDR1 and CDR2 from the germline V gene are SEHNR and FQNEAQ (reference sequence). This CDR3 has 13 amino acids. Trimming removed 2 bases from V and 9 bases from J, with 14 bases in between. CDR3 loop: CASSLITGEPQYF. The DNA for the CDR3 is TGTGCCAGCAGCTTAATAACGGGAGAGCCGCAGTACTTC.

This clonotype was found many times. The chain has TRBV2 and TRBJ1-2; D is unresolved. The V and J ends lost 1 base and 3 bases respectively, with 12 bases between them. The germline V gene has CDR1 SNHLY and CDR2 FYNNEI. This CDR3 comprises 15 residues. The CDR3 loop is CASSEDEGGHYGYTF. CDR3 bases: TGTGCCAGCAGTGAAGATGAGGGCGGGCACTATGGCTACACCTTC.

The rearrangement joins TRBV29-1 to TRBJ2-5, with 7 bases aligning to TRBD1. CDR1 and CDR2 (germline): SQVTM, ANQGSEA. The CDR3 is 16 residues long. With 3 bases clipped from V and 3 bases from J, the junction kept 13 bases outside the gene matches. This CDR3 reads CSVDAGTVYGEETQYF. DNA of the CDR3: TGCAGCGTTGACGCCGGGACAGTGTATGGCGAAGAGACCCAGTACTTC.

This clonotype was seen at least ten times. One end of the junction varies from germline; a read error may be responsible. The genes are TRBV28 and TRBJ2-2, with 7 bases identical to TRBD2. CDR1 is MDHEN and CDR2 is SYDVKM in the germline V gene. The CDR3 is 17 amino acids. The CDR3 spells CANSRPGAGKEDGELFF. The CDR3 coding sequence is TGTGCCAACAGTCGCCCGGGAGCGGGAAAAGAGGACGGGGAGCTGTTTTTT.

This clonotype was observed many times. Here the CDR3 reads CASQIPGELFF. The CDR3 DNA reads TGTGCCAGCCAAATCCCCGGGGAGCTGTTTTTT. The chain uses TRBV7-3 and TRBJ2-2, with D uncertain. CDR3 length: 11 residues. Germline assignment: CDR1 SGHTA and CDR2 FQGTGA. V shed 8 bases and J shed 6 bases, with 7 bases lying between them.

Ten or more counts support this clonotype. The chain joins TRBV6-1 to TRBJ2-7, with D hard to call. With 5 bases removed from V and 3 bases from J, the gap between germline ends came to 17 bases. The V gene's germline CDR1 is MNHNS and CDR2 SASEGT. This CDR3 is 15 amino acids long. CDR3 amino acids: CASSPSYQVNYEQYF. DNA for the CDR3: TGTGCCAGCAGTCCTTCATATCAAGTCAACTACGAGCAGTACTTC.

The sample holds many counts of this clonotype. The chain combines TRBV24-1 with TRBJ2-5; D gene ambiguous. Looked up from germline, CDR1 is KGHDR and CDR2 is SFDVKD. Trimming pared 4 bases from V and 4 bases from J, leaving 12 bases between. The CDR3 extends over 14 amino acids. In nucleotides, the CDR3 is TGTGCCACCAGTGACGACGGGTCCCCAGAGACCCAGTACTTC. Its protein is CATSDDGSPETQYF.

This chain connects TRBV7-9 to TRBJ2-7; 12 nucleotides align to TRBD2. The CDR3 covers 15 residues. Trimming removed 7 bases from V and 2 bases from J; junction bases left unmatched: 6. Germline V gene lookup returns CDR1 SEHNR and CDR2 FQNEAQ (reference sequence). The CDR3 nucleotides are TGTGCCAGCACCGGTGGACTAGCGGGAACCTACGAGCAGTACTTC. This codes for CASTGGLAGTYEQYF.

This clonotype was recorded at least ten times. V is TRBV28 and J is TRBJ1-2, with D unclear. Trimming removed 4 bases at V and 7 bases at J, with 10 bases between. Germline values: CDR1 MDHEN, CDR2 SYDVKM. There are 12 residues in the CDR3. CDR3 amino acids: CASSWTMSGYTF. The CDR3, as DNA: TGTGCCAGCAGTTGGACGATGTCTGGCTACACCTTC.

This clonotype has at least ten counts. This chain links TRBV12-3 or TRBV12-4 with TRBJ1-3, with D uncertain. The V end was cut by 1 base, the J end by 1 base, with 14 bases between. The CDR3 has 17 amino acids. CDR3 DNA: TGTGCCAGCAGTTTAGGAGGCCAACTACTATCTGGAAACACCATATATTTT. Translation gives CASSLGGQLLSGNTIYF.

This clonotype came up many times. The chain recombines TRBV5-1 with TRBJ2-7; 10 nucleotides line up with TRBD1. CDR1 SGHRS and CDR2 YFSETQ come from the germline V gene. V was clipped by 3 bases and J by 0 bases; unmatched bases: 15. The CDR3 sequence is 19 residues long. In DNA form, the CDR3 reads TGCGCCAGCAGCTGGACCTTAGGGACAGGGGTCTTTGACTCCTACGAGCAGTACTTC. Amino acids: CASSWTLGTGVFDSYEQYF.